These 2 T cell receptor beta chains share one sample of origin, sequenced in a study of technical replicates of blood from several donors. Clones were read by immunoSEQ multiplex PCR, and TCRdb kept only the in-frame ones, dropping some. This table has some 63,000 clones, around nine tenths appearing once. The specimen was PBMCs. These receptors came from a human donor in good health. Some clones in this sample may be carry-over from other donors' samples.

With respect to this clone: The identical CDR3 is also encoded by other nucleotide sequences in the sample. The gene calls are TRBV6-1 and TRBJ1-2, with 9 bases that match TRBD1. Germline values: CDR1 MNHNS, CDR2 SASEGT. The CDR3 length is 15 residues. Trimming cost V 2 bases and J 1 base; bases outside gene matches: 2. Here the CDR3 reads CASSETGQGNYGYTF. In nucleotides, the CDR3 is TGTGCCAGCAGTGAAACGGGACAGGGTAACTATGGCTACACCTTC.

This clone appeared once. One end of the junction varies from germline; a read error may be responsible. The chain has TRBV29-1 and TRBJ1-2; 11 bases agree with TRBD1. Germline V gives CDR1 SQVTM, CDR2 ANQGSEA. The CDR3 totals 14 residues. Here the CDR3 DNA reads TGCAGCGCTGAACGGGACAGGGGGTATGGAGGCTACACCTTC. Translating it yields CSAERDRGYGGYTF.